This T cell receptor beta chain was observed in a study of glioma-infiltrating T cells. Study-wide context: Before surgery, glioma patients received dexamethasone for at most six days. Blood libraries targeted about 4- to 11-fold coverage of about a million T cells. Findings of the study overall: CDR3 overlap between tissue and blood was very small. Signature shared blood CDR3 motifs were enriched in low-divergence and depleted in high-divergence patients.

As regards this clonotype: The antigen remains undetermined.

The CDR3 is 13 residues long. Per germline, CDR1 DFQATT and CDR2 SNEGSKA (reference sequence). V gave up 3 bases and J gave up 6 bases, with 15 bases separating them. TCR alpha and beta CDR3 regions were amplified from RNA using iRepertoire nested multiplex PCR. MiXCR, run by TCRdb on the multiplex PCR reads, gives a single entry per CDR3 protein. The table has fewer than 500,000 distinct CDR3 sequences, 41% seen once. Material: glioma tissue, nonneoplastic brain tissue, or PBMCs (not recorded which). This sequence joins TRBV20-1 and TRBJ2-7, with D possibly being TRBD1 (6 bases). The sequence came from a human donor with low-grade glioma or glioblastoma, undergoing nonglioma brain surgery, or in good health (not recorded which). The CDR3 sequence is CSASLGRGTEQYF. CDR3 nucleotides: TGCAGTGCTAGCTTGGGCAGGGGAACCGAGCAGTACTTC.